This TCR beta chain was captured in a study of CD8 T cells in Susac syndrome. The germline V gene has CDR1 SQVTM and CDR2 ANQGSEA. The germline V and J ends were trimmed by 7 bases and 0 bases, with 16 bases remaining between them. The CDR3 spans 15 residues. Reverse transcription of about 0.45 to 1 ug RNA used random hexamers. Amplification of TCR beta CDR3 by immunoSEQ multiplex PCR spanned 54 Vbeta and 13 Jbeta. TCRdb processed the immunoSEQ multiplex PCR reads anew with MiXCR; each CDR3 protein has one entry. The repertoire includes about 210,000 distinct CDR3 sequences, 95% of them detected once, and around 0.099% sits in the top ten. TCR beta sequences were obtained from blood CD8+ and CD4+ T cells.

The specimen was CD4+ T cells from PBMCs. This TCR came from a human donor with multiple sclerosis. The chain couples TRBV29-1 to TRBJ2-4, with a tentative D call TRBD1 (6 bases). The CDR3 protein is CSATDRQLAKNIQYF. The CDR3 DNA sequence: TGCAGCGCCACGGACAGACAACTAGCCAAAAACATTCAGTACTTC.